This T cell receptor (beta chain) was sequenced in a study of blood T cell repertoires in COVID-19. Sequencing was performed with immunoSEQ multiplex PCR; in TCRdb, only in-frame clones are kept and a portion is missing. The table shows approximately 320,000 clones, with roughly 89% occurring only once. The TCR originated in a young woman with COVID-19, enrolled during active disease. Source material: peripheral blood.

CDR3 DNA: TGTGCCAGCAGTCAAGACAGGGCCTACGAGCAGTACTTC. Amino acids: CASSQDRAYEQYF. J is TRBJ2-7 and V is TRBV11-2; 7 positions match TRBD1. The CDR3 runs 13 residues. Germline loops: CDR1 SGHAT, CDR2 FQNNGV. V dropped 6 bases and J dropped 2; count of bases not matched to a gene: 4. Full variable domain (remainder filled in from reference TRBV11-2 and TRBJ2-7): EAGVAQSPRYKIIEKRQSVAFWCNPISGHATLYWYQQILGQGPKLLIQFQNNGVVDDSQLPKDRFSAERLKGVDSTLKIQPAKLEDSAVYLCASSQDRAYEQYFGPGTRLTVT.